This T cell receptor beta chain stems from a study of T cell changes during pregnancy in multiple sclerosis. This clone was recorded only once. Germline V gene sequence: CDR1 MNHEY, CDR2 SMNVEV (reference sequence). The CDR3 runs to 14 residues. The V and J ends lost 4 bases and 2 bases respectively, with 9 bases between them. Clones were read by immunoSEQ multiplex PCR, and TCRdb kept only the in-frame ones, dropping some. The table lists about 110,000 clones, roughly 89% of them singletons. The origin of this receptor is a female donor with multiple sclerosis, enrolled in a pregnancy study. The input for sequencing was peripheral blood, taken before pregnancy. The rearrangement uses TRBV27 and TRBJ1-5; the D gene is possibly TRBD1 (6 bases). CDR3 loop: CASSSYRGNQPQHF. As DNA, the CDR3 is TGTGCCAGCAGTTCCTACAGGGGCAATCAGCCCCAGCATTTT.